The 18 T cell receptor beta chains given below trace back to one sample, sequenced in a study of PD-L1 blockade in urothelial cancer. Indicated time point: peripheral blood 6 weeks after treatment start. The table came from immunoSEQ multiplex PCR; TCRdb's copy has only in-frame clones and leaves some out. Among about 48,000 clones listed, approximately 83% were seen once. The specimen was PBMCs, collected around atezolizumab (anti-PD-L1) treatment. The receptors were gathered from a man aged 55 to 70 with urothelial cancer.

J is TRBJ2-3 and V is TRBV5-4; no clear D. With 0 bases removed from V and 0 bases from J, the gap between germline ends came to 8 bases. The germline gives CDR1 SGHNT, CDR2 YYREEE (reference sequence). The CDR3 has 15 amino acids. CDR3 DNA: TGTGCCAGCAGCTTGGACCCCACTAGCACAGATACGCAGTATTTT. It is translated as CASSLDPTSTDTQYF.

CDR3 nucleotide sequence: TGTGCCAGCAGCCCCGGGGGGTGGGGGACCCAGTACTTC. It specifies CASSPGGWGTQYF. V gene TRBV25-1 combines with J gene TRBJ2-5; the match to TRBD2 covers 7 bases. V was pared by 6 bases and J by 7 bases, with 8 bases of the junction left unmatched. Per the germline V gene, CDR1 is MGHDK and CDR2 is SYGVNS. The CDR3 is 13 amino acids.

The chain combines TRBV7-2 with TRBJ2-5; possible D gene TRBD1, 5 bases. The CDR3 runs to 14 residues. Germline loops: CDR1 SGHTA, CDR2 FQGNSA. V gave up 0 bases and J gave up 2 bases, with 7 bases separating them. This CDR3 reads CASSLAGDQETQYF. DNA of the CDR3: TGTGCCAGCAGCTTAGCAGGGGATCAAGAGACCCAGTACTTC. Variable domain in full (rest from reference TRBV7-2 and TRBJ2-5): GAGVSQSPSNKVTEKGKDVELRCDPISGHTALYWYRQSLGQGLEFLIYFQGNSAPDKSGLPSDRFSAERTGGSVSTLTIQRTQQEDSAVYLCASSLAGDQETQYFGPGTRLLVL.

This clone was recorded once. The rearrangement uses TRBV5-4 and TRBJ2-1; 14 positions agree with TRBD2. Germline CDR1 and CDR2: SGHNT and YYREEE (reference sequence). After removal of 2 bases from V and 12 bases from J, the junction contained 7 bases not matched to a gene. The CDR3 is made up of 15 amino acids. The CDR3: CASSLLGLAGEGQFF. The CDR3 region has the DNA TGTGCCAGCAGCTTACTGGGACTAGCGGGGGAGGGGCAGTTCTTC.

The chain links TRBV5-4 to TRBJ2-7; 15 nucleotides agree with TRBD2. The CDR3 is 16 amino acids. Germline assignment: CDR1 SGHNT and CDR2 YYREEE (reference sequence). V trimming: 4 bases; J trimming: 6 bases; junction bases outside the gene matches: 8. The CDR3 DNA reads TGTGCCAGCAGCCCTGGGACTAGCGGGGGGTATGGCGAGCAGTACTTC. It is translated as CASSPGTSGGYGEQYF.

The rearrangement joins TRBV15 to TRBJ1-6; TRBD1 is a possible D gene (5 bases). V was clipped by 0 bases and J by 10 bases, with 13 bases between them. The CDR3 sequence is 15 residues long. CDR1 LNHNV and CDR2 YYDKDF come from the germline V gene (reference sequence). This chain's CDR3 is CATSRERPGPSPLHF. CDR3 sequence (DNA): TGTGCCACCAGCAGAGAACGGCCAGGGCCGTCACCCCTCCACTTT.

This chain links TRBV28 with TRBJ2-1, with TRBD2 matching 7 bases. Germline CDR1 and CDR2: MDHEN and SYDVKM. The CDR3 is 15 residues long. The V segment lost 4 bases and the J segment 8 bases; nucleotides outside the gene matches: 11. As DNA, the CDR3 is TGTGCCAGCAGTTCACTAGCGAAGGTTGTGTATGAGCAGTTCTTC. It translates to CASSSLAKVVYEQFF.

The V call is TRBV19, the J call TRBJ1-2; weak D call: TRBD1 (6 bases). Per germline, CDR1 LNHDA and CDR2 SQIVND (reference sequence). CDR3 length: 15 amino acids. Trimming removed 1 base at V and 3 bases at J, with 12 bases between. The CDR3 DNA follows: TGTGCCAGTAGTATAGGGACAGCGCTGTACTATGGCTACACCTTC. Its protein is CASSIGTALYYGYTF.

This chain joins TRBV11-3 and TRBJ2-1; TRBD1 matches 7 bases. Germline values: CDR1 SGHNT, CDR2 YENEEA. The CDR3 loop spans 15 amino acids. The trim removed 5 bases at V and 7 bases at J, leaving 11 bases unmatched. The CDR3 spells CASSTRTGLQNEQFF. CDR3 nucleotide sequence: TGTGCCAGCAGCACCCGGACAGGACTTCAAAATGAGCAGTTCTTC.

This chain joins TRBV5-1 and TRBJ1-1, with 7 bases identical to TRBD1. Germline V gene data show CDR1 as SGHRS and CDR2 as YFSETQ. The length of the CDR3 is 15 residues. Trimming at V came to 4 bases and at J to 1 base, leaving 7 bases not matched to a gene. The CDR3 region is CASSHRGPGNTEAFF. CDR3 nucleotide sequence: TGCGCCAGCAGCCACAGGGGTCCGGGGAACACTGAAGCTTTCTTT. Complete variable domain (other parts from reference TRBV5-1 and TRBJ1-1): KAGVTQTPRYLIKTRGQQVTLSCSPISGHRSVSWYQQTPGQGLQFLFEYFSETQRNKGNFPGRFSGRQFSNSRSEMNVSTLELGDSALYLCASSHRGPGNTEAFFGQGTRLTVV.

This clone was recorded at least ten times. The genes are TRBV18 and TRBJ2-7; 11 bases line up with TRBD1. CDR1 and CDR2 (germline): KGHSH, LQKENI. After removal of 3 bases from V and 0 bases from J, the junction contained 7 bases not matched to a gene. The CDR3 consists of 17 residues. CDR3 nucleotide sequence: TGTGCCAGCTCACCCTCCGGGACAGGGGGGTACTCCTACGAGCAGTACTTC. It encodes CASSPSGTGGYSYEQYF.

This clone was seen only once. The chain is built from TRBV29-1 and TRBJ2-1, with a weak D call TRBD1 (6 bases). The V and J ends lost 5 bases and 2 bases respectively, with 16 bases between them. Germline CDR1 SQVTM, CDR2 ANQGSEA. The CDR3 is 15 amino acids. CDR3 sequence (DNA): TGCAGCGTTTCCCAGGACAGTCCCCCCTACAATGAGCAGTTCTTC. This encodes CSVSQDSPPYNEQFF.

This clone was seen a handful of times. This chain connects TRBV5-1 to TRBJ1-1; possible D gene TRBD1, 5 bases. V lost 4 bases and J 1 base, leaving 11 bases between the germline ends. Germline lookup yields CDR1 SGHRS and CDR2 YFSETQ. CDR3 length: 14 amino acids. CDR3 sequence: CASSLRQTNTEAFF. DNA for the CDR3: TGCGCCAGCAGCCTCCGACAGACGAACACTGAAGCTTTCTTT.

The genes are TRBV27 and TRBJ2-7; 10 positions match TRBD1. J gave up 3 bases and V 1 base, and 15 bases lay outside the gene matches. This CDR3 has 19 amino acids. In germline, CDR1 is MNHEY, CDR2 SMNVEV (reference sequence). This CDR3 reads CASSLFGGTGAFSIYEQYF. CDR3 nucleotides: TGTGCCAGCAGTTTATTCGGCGGGACAGGGGCTTTCTCGATCTACGAGCAGTACTTC.

This sequence joins TRBV7-2 and TRBJ1-2, with a tentative D call TRBD1 (6 bases). V lost 4 bases and J lost 3, with 9 bases in between. Looked up from germline, CDR1 is SGHTA and CDR2 is FQGNSA. The CDR3 is made up of 13 amino acids. CDR3: CASSSGADYGYTF. CDR3 nucleotides: TGTGCCAGCAGCTCAGGGGCCGACTATGGCTACACCTTC.

The V gene is TRBV2, the J gene TRBJ2-1; the match to TRBD2 covers 10 bases. With 6 bases clipped from V and 8 bases from J, the junction kept 10 bases outside the gene matches. The CDR3 is 15 residues long. Germline CDR1 reads SNHLY; CDR2 reads FYNNEI. The CDR3 is CASSTERGGFDEQFF. In DNA, the CDR3 is TGTGCCAGCAGCACCGAGCGGGGGGGCTTTGATGAGCAGTTCTTC.

This clone was detected once. V and J are TRBV4-1 and TRBJ1-1, with D unclear. This CDR3 is built from 14 residues. Germline V gene data show CDR1 as MGHRA and CDR2 as YSYEKL. The V end was cut by 4 bases, the J end by 2 bases, with 11 bases between. CDR3 nucleotide sequence: TGCGCCAGCAGCCGACCGGGAACAAACACTGAAGCTTTCTTT. Its protein is CASSRPGTNTEAFF.

V is TRBV9 and J is TRBJ2-5, with 7 bases aligning to TRBD1. The V gene end was trimmed by 3 bases and the J gene end by 2 bases; junction bases not matched to a gene: 13. CDR1 and CDR2 (germline): SGDLS, YYNGEE. This CDR3 has 17 amino acids. CDR3 nucleotides: TGTGCCAGCAGCGAGGGGGCAGGGGTGATAGGGCAAGAGACCCAGTACTTC. Its translation: CASSEGAGVIGQETQYF.